This record concerns one T cell receptor beta chain sequence. What it binds is not known. CD45RO-negative CD8 cells positively selected for CCR7 made up the naive population, which excluded terminally differentiated effector memory CD45RA+ cells. This sample was taken from a study of shared clonotypes between healthy human individuals. Study information: Donors, aged 18 to 49, were a couple of women and three men.

Whole-study results and caveats: Estimated clonotype richness was generally higher in naive than memory subsets.

The CDR3 has 14 amino acids. Trimming took off 6 bases at V and 2 bases at J, with 13 bases between the two ends. Germline V gene lookup returns CDR1 SNHLY and CDR2 FYNNEI. Generated by immunoSEQ multiplex PCR, the TCRdb table keeps only in-frame clones and is missing some. This repertoire shows 2 million to 2.5 million clones, 85% to 95% found once; its top ten account for 1.5% to 2%. The chain links TRBV2 to TRBJ1-2; perhaps TRBD1 as D (5 bases). The TCR comes from a man aged 18 to 30 in good health. Some clones in this sample may be carry-over from other donors' samples. Sequenced: naive CD8+ T cells from PBMCs. The CDR3 here is CASSDPGRNYGYTF. Written as DNA, the CDR3 is TGTGCCAGCAGCGACCCGGGACGGAACTATGGCTACACCTTC.